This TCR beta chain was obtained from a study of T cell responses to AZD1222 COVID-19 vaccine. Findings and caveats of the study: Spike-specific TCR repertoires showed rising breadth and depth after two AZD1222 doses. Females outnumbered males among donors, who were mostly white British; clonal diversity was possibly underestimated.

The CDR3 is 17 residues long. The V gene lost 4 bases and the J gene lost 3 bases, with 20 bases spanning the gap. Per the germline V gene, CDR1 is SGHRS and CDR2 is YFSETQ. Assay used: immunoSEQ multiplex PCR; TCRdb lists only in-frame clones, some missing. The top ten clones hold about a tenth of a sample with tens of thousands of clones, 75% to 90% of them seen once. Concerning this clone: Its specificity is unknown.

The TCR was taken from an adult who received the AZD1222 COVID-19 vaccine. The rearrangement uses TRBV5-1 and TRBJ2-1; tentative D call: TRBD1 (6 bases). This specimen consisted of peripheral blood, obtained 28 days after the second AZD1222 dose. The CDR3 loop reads CASSPESVARGYNEQFF. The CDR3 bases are TGCGCCAGCAGCCCGGAGAGCGTTGCCAGGGGCTACAATGAGCAGTTCTTC.